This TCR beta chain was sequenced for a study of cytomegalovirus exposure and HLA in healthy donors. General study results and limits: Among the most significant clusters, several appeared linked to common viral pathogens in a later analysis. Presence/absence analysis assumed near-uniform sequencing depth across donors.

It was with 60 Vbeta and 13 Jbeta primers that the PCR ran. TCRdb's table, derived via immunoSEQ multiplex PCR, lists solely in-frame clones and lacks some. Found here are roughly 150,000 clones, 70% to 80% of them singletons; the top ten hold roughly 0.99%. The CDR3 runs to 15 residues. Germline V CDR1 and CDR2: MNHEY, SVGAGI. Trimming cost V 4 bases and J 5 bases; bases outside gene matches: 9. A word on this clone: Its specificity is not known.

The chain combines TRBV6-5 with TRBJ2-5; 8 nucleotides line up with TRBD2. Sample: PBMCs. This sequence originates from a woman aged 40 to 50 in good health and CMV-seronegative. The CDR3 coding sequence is TGTGCCAGCAGTTCTTTAGCGGGAAGGGAGGAGACCCAGTACTTC. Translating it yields CASSSLAGREETQYF.